A selection of T cell receptor beta chains follows, all from one sample in a study of T cell changes during pregnancy in multiple sclerosis. Using immunoSEQ multiplex PCR, the repertoire was profiled, and TCRdb retains in-frame clones only, with some absent. The data contain tens of thousands of clones, about 90% of them singletons. This material consisted of peripheral blood, taken in the first trimester of pregnancy. The source is a female donor with multiple sclerosis, enrolled in a pregnancy study. Each CDR3 is given with its conserved first and last residue.

J gene,V gene,CDR3 length,CDR3 protein
TRBJ1-2,TRBV5-6,12,CASSTRQGGYTF
TRBJ2-1,TRBV5-4,14,CASSLGELYNEQFF
TRBJ2-7,TRBV29-1,15,CSASPPGTGPYEQYF
TRBJ1-4,TRBV19,16,CASSTIPGQGFEKLFF
TRBJ2-7,TRBV5-1,14,CASSGGDSSYEQYF
TRBJ2-1,TRBV2,15,CASSPTSGRADEQFF
TRBJ2-1,TRBV5-1,15,CASSLDRVPYNEQFF
TRBJ2-2,TRBV7-3,16,CASSRGASSLTGELFF
TRBJ2-5,TRBV5-6,15,CASSVPLGGQETQYF
TRBJ2-3,TRBV29-1,14,CSVTGQGSTDTQYF
TRBJ1-4,TRBV2,14,CASNSGTGAEKLFF
TRBJ2-5,TRBV30,14,CAWDDRSVGETQYF
TRBJ1-6,TRBV5-4,14,CASSLVDSYSPLHF
TRBJ1-4,TRBV4-2,17,CASSQGYNRATNEKLFF
TRBJ1-5,TRBV6-1,17,CASSAYRKGSIGQPQHF
TRBJ2-5,TRBV28,15,CASVPGQGLQETQYF
TRBJ2-7,TRBV27,15,CASSLKAGATYEQYF
TRBJ1-1,TRBV19,13,CASGRGGRTEAFF
TRBJ1-5,TRBV19,15,CASRKTGVDNQPQHF
TRBJ2-5,TRBV7-2,13,CASSRGDQETQYF
TRBJ1-2,TRBV5-1,17,CASSRSSTGHPAGGYTF
TRBJ2-5,TRBV5-5,13,CASSWEGEETQYF
TRBJ2-5,TRBV5-1,16,CASSLPGTSGWETQYF
TRBJ2-3,TRBV2,13,CARGGETRDTQYF
TRBJ2-3,TRBV5-5,15,CASRGQGASTDTQYF
TRBJ1-2,TRBV7-2,14,CASSLKFDSYGYTF
TRBJ1-1,TRBV15,17,CATSRGKTGGMNTEAFF
TRBJ1-5,TRBV2,16,CASSEARGRSNQPQHF
TRBJ2-6,TRBV19,15,CASSMVALGANVLTF
TRBJ2-1,TRBV7-6,15,CASSFSATGDNEQFF
TRBJ2-1,TRBV11-2,14,CASSQDSSYNEQFF
TRBJ1-2,TRBV5-1,14,CASSWDTNNYGYTF
TRBJ2-1,TRBV18,16,CASSPRGQGAYNEQFF
TRBJ1-6,TRBV9,14,CASSVGFSGSPLHF
TRBJ2-7,TRBV5-1,15,CASRWTSGGPYEQYF
TRBJ1-6,TRBV19,16,CASSIGWEGNGSPLHF
TRBJ2-5,TRBV13,14,CASSFWLDRETQYF
TRBJ2-3,TRBV5-1,15,CASSLATVGTDTQYF
TRBJ2-3,TRBV5-1,14,CASSRTGQQDTQYF